Sequencing of this TCR beta chain was carried out in a study of siplizumab effects on memory and regulatory T cells. As for this clone: The antigen is not known.

Sequencing was performed with immunoSEQ multiplex PCR; in TCRdb, only in-frame clones are kept and a portion is missing. Counted here are roughly 100,000 clones, 92% occurring once; the ten biggest clones make up approximately 1.2%. Study conclusions and caveats: There was no confirmation of the suppressive function of proliferating Tregs from siplizumab cultures. With siplizumab, Treg-derived clones averaged about 69% of mappable alloreactive CD4+ clones, versus less than 35% in controls. In unstimulated cells, naive T cells appeared more diverse than memory T cells and seemed major alloresponse contributors.

Trimming removed 7 bases from V and 2 bases from J, with 16 bases in between. The CDR3 covers 14 residues. Looked up from germline, CDR1 is SGHRS and CDR2 is YFSETQ. The material sequenced was CD4+ T cells sorted from blood. This chain links TRBV5-1 with TRBJ2-7, with TRBD1 as a possible D gene (7 bases). The TCR was taken from a human donor in good health. The CDR3 loop is CASSEGDRAYEQYF. The CDR3 bases are TGCGCCAGCTCGGAGGGAGACAGGGCCTACGAGCAGTACTTC.